Described below is a single T cell receptor (beta chain) sequence and its context. One end of the junction is discordant with germline, which a read error may explain. This entry comes from a study of blood T cell repertoires in COVID-19. Study-wide context: Italy, Spain and the United States were the sources of the convalescent and acute COVID-19 samples. The analysed material was cDNA or gDNA that came from T cells, B-cell-depleted T cells, or PBMCs.

The CDR3 loop spans 19 amino acids. Germline CDR1 LGHDT, CDR2 YNNKEL (reference sequence). The data were produced by immunoSEQ multiplex PCR, yet TCRdb's version contains in-frame clones alone and is incomplete. Here the sample spans 200,000 to 300,000 clones, 80% to 90% being singletons. The chain joins TRBV3-1 (or the pseudogene TRBV3-2) to TRBJ1-5, with D possibly TRBD1 on 5 matching bases. The clonotype originates from a man aged 25 to 45 with active or convalescent COVID-19. Specimen: peripheral blood. The CDR3 DNA reads TGTGCCAGCAGACAAGGGGAGTTCCTTGGCCCTAGGTGCAATCAGCCCCAGCATTTT. As protein: CASRQGEFLGPRCNQPQHF.